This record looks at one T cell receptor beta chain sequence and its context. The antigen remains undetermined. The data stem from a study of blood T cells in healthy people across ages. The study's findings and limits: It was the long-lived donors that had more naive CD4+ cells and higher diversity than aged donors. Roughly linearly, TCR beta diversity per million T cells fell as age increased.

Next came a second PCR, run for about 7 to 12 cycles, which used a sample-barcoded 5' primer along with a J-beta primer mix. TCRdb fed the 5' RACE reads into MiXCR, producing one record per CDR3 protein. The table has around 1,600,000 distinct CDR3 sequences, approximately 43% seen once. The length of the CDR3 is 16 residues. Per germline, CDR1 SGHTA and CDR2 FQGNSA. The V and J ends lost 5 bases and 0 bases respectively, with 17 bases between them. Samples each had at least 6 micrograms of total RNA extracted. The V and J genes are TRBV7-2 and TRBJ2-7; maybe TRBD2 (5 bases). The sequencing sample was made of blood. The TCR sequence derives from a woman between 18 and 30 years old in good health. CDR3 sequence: CASSPRVWRSSYEQYF. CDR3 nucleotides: TGTGCCAGCAGCCCGCGGGTATGGCGGAGCTCCTACGAGCAGTACTTC.